Shown below are 4 T cell receptor beta chains from a single sample sequenced in a study of spatial heterogeneity in lung cancer. Sample time point: sample taken at primary tumor resection. Unsorted tumor, nontumor lung tissue or cryopreserved PBMC supplied the whole RNA. MiXCR, run by TCRdb on the 5' RACE reads, gives a single entry per CDR3 protein. The table lists more than 20,000 distinct CDR3 sequences, 13% of them singletons. Sequences were derived from PBMCs, sampled at surgery. All receptors come from a female donor with early-stage non-small cell lung cancer.

This clonotype was seen a few times. The germline gene is not matched at one end of the junction; a read error may be the cause. The chain employs TRBV7-6 and TRBJ2-5; 9 positions agree with TRBD2. CDR3 size: 15 residues. Germline assignment: CDR1 SGHVS and CDR2 FNYEAQ. CDR3 in amino acids: CVSSSNSGSRETQYF. The CDR3 nucleotides are TGTGTCAGCAGCTCAAATAGCGGGAGCCGAGAGACCCAGTACTTC.

This clonotype was seen many times. This chain uses TRBV28 with TRBJ1-5; no firm D call. Germline V gives CDR1 MDHEN, CDR2 SYDVKM. Trimming pared 3 bases from V and 3 bases from J, leaving 9 bases between. The CDR3 has 14 residues. The CDR3 DNA reads as TGTGCCAGCAGTTTCGGAGATTTCAATCAGCCCCAGCATTTT. Translation: CASSFGDFNQPQHF.

This clonotype was counted at least ten times. The chain links TRBV3-1 to TRBJ2-3, with a weak D call TRBD2 (5 bases). The CDR3 is made up of 14 amino acids. The germline V and J ends were trimmed by 4 bases and 1 base, with 9 bases remaining between them. Germline V gene data show CDR1 as LGHDT and CDR2 as YNNKEL (reference sequence). The CDR3 DNA reads TGTGCCAGCAGCCGGCGGGTCCGCACAGATACGCAGTATTTT. Translation gives CASSRRVRTDTQYF.

This clonotype came up many times. The V and J genes are TRBV11-2 and TRBJ2-6; unclear D gene. V lost 3 bases and J lost 4, with 10 bases in between. Germline CDR1 and CDR2: SGHAT and FQNNGV. The CDR3 sequence is 15 residues long. As DNA, the CDR3 is TGTGCCAGCAGCTTCAGTGTGGTGGGGGCCAACGTCCTGACTTTC. Its translation is CASSFSVVGANVLTF.